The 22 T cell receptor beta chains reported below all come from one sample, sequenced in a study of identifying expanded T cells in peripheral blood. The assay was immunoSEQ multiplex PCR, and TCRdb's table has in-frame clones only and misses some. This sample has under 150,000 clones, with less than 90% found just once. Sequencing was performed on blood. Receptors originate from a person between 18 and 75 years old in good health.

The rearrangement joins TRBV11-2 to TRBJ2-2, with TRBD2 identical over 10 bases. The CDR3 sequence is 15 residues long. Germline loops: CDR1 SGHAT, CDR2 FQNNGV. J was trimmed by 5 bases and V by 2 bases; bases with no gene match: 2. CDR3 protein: CASSLLAGETGELFF. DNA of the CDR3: TGTGCCAGCAGCTTACTAGCGGGGGAAACCGGGGAGCTGTTTTTT. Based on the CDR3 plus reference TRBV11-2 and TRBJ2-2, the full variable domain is EAGVAQSPRYKIIEKRQSVAFWCNPISGHATLYWYQQILGQGPKLLIQFQNNGVVDDSQLPKDRFSAERLKGVDSTLKIQPAKLEDSAVYLCASSLLAGETGELFFGEGSRLTVL.

CDR3 nucleotides: TGTGCCAGGGACATTCGGGAGACCCAGTACTTC. Its translation: CARDIRETQYF. V usage is TRBV19 and J usage is TRBJ2-5; possibly TRBD1 for D (5 bases). Germline CDR1 and CDR2: LNHDA and SQIVND (reference sequence). The CDR3 length is 11 residues. V was trimmed by 9 bases and J by 5 bases, leaving 10 bases between them. The full variable domain, in which reference TRBV19 and TRBJ2-5 provide the parts outside the CDR3, is DGGITQSPKYLFRKEGQNVTLSCEQNLNHDAMYWYRQDPGQGLRLIYYSQIVNDFQKGDIAEGYSVSREKKESFPLTVTSAQKNPTAFYLCARDIRETQYFGPGTRLLVL.

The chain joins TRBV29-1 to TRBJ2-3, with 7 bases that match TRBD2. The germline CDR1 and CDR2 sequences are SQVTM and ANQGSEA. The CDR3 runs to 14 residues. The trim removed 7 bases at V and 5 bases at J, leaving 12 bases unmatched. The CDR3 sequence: CSARDYSPVDTQYF. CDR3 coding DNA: TGCAGCGCCCGGGACTACTCACCGGTAGATACGCAGTATTTT.

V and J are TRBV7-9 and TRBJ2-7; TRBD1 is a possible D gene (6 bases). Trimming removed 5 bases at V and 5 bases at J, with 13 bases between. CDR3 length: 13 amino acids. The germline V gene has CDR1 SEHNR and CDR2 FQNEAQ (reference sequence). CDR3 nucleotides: TGTGCCAGCAGCCCCGGGACAATCGACGAGCAGTACTTC. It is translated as CASSPGTIDEQYF.

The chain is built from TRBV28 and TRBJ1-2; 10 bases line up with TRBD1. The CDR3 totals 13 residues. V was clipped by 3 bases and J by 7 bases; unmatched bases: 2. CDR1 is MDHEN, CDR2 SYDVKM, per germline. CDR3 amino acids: CASSFGQGVGYTF. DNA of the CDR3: TGTGCCAGCAGTTTCGGACAGGGGGTTGGCTACACCTTC.

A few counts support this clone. The CDR3 nucleotides read TGTGCCAGCAGTTACCGGGGGATAGGAAATAATTCACCCCTCCACTTT. Amino acid sequence: CASSYRGIGNNSPLHF. V is TRBV6-6 and J is TRBJ1-6; tentatively, D is TRBD1 (5 bases). In germline, CDR1 is MNHNY, CDR2 SVGAGI (reference sequence). V lost 2 bases and J 5 bases, leaving 13 bases between the germline ends. This CDR3 is built from 16 residues.

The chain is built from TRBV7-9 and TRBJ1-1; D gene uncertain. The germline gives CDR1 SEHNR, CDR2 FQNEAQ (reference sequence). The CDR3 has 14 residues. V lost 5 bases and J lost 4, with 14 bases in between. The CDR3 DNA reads TGTGCCAGCAGCGCCCTCGGTAGAGGCACTGAAGCTTTCTTT. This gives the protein CASSALGRGTEAFF.

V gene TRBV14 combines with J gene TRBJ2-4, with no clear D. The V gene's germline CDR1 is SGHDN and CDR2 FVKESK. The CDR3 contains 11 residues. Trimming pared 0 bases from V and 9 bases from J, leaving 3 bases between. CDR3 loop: CASSQDAIQYF. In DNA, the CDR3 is TGTGCCAGCAGCCAAGACGCCATTCAGTACTTC. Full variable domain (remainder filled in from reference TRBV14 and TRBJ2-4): EAGVTQFPSHSVIEKGQTVTLRCDPISGHDNLYWYRRVMGKEIKFLLHFVKESKQDESGMPNNRFLAERTGGTYSTLKVQPAELEDSGVYFCASSQDAIQYFGAGTRLSVL.

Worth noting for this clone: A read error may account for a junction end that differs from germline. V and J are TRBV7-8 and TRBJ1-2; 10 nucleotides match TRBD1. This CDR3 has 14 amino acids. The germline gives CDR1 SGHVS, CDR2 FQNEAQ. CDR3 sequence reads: CAGSRTGGNYGYTF. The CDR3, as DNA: TGTGCCGGCAGCCGGACAGGGGGTAACTATGGCTACACCTTC. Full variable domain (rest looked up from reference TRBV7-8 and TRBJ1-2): GAGVSQSPRYKVAKRGQDVALRCDPISGHVSLFWYQQALGQGPEFLTYFQNEAQLDKSGLPSDRFFAERPEGSVSTLKIQRTQQEDSAVYLCAGSRTGGNYGYTFGSGTRLTVV.

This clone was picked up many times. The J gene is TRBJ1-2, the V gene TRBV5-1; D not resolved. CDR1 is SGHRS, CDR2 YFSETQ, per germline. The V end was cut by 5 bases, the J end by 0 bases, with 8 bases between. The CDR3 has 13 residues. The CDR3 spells CASREVSNYGYTF. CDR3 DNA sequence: TGCGCCAGCAGAGAGGTCTCTAACTATGGCTACACCTTC.

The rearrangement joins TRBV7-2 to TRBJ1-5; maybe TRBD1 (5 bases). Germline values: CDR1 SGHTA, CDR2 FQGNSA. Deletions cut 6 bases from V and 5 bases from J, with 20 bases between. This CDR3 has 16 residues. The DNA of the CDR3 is TGTGCCAGCAGAAGGGGAAGTTTGGGTAGGGATCAGCCCCAGCATTTT. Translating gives CASRRGSLGRDQPQHF.

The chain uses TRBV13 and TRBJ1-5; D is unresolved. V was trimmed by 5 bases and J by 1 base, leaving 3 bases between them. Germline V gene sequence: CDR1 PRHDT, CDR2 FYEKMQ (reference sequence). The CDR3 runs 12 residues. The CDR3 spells CASSHSNQPQHF. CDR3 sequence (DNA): TGTGCCAGCAGCCACAGCAATCAGCCCCAGCATTTT.

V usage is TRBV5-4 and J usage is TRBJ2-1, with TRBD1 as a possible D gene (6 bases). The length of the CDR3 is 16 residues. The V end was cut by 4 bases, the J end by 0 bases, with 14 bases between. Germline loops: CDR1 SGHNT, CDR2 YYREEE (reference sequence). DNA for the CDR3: TGTGCCAGCAGCCCGGACAGCCTGATCTCCTACAATGAGCAGTTCTTC. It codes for CASSPDSLISYNEQFF.

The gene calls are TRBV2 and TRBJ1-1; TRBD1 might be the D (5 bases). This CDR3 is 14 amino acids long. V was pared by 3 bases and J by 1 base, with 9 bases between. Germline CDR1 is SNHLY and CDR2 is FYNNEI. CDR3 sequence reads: CASSDSGRNTEAFF. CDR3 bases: TGTGCCAGCAGTGATTCAGGGAGGAACACTGAAGCTTTCTTT.

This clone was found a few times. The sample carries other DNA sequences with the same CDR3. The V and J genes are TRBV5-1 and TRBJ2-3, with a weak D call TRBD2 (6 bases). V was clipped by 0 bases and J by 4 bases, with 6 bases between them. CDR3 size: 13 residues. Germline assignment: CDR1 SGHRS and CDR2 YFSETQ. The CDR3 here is CASSLGLADTQYF. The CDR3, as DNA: TGCGCCAGCAGCTTGGGACTAGCAGATACGCAGTATTTT.

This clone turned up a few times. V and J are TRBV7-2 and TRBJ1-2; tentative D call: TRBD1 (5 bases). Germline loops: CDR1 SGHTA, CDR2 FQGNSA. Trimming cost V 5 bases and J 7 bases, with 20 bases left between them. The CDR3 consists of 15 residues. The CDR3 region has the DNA TGTGCCAGCAGCATGCTACCGGGGACCCGGGGTGGCTACACCTTC. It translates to CASSMLPGTRGGYTF. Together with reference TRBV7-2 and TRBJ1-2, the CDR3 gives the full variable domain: GAGVSQSPSNKVTEKGKDVELRCDPISGHTALYWYRQSLGQGLEFLIYFQGNSAPDKSGLPSDRFSAERTGGSVSTLTIQRTQQEDSAVYLCASSMLPGTRGGYTFGSGTRLTVV.

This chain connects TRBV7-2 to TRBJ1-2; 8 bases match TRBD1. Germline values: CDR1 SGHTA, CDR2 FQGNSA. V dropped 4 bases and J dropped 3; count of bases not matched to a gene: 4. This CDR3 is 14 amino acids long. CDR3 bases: TGTGCCAGCAGCTCACAGGGGGTATACTATGGCTACACCTTC. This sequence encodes CASSSQGVYYGYTF.

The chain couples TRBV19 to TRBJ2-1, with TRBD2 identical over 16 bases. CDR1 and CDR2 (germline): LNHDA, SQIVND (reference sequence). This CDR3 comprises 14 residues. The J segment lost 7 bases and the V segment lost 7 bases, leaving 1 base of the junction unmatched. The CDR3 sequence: CASMGLAGGNEQFF. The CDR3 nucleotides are TGTGCCAGTATGGGACTAGCGGGAGGGAATGAGCAGTTCTTC.

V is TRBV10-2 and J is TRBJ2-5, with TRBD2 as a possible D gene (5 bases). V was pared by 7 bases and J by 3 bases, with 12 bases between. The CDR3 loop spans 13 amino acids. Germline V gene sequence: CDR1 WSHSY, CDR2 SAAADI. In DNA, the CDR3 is TGCGCCAGCACCGGGAACTCGGAAGAGACCCAGTACTTC. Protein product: CASTGNSEETQYF.

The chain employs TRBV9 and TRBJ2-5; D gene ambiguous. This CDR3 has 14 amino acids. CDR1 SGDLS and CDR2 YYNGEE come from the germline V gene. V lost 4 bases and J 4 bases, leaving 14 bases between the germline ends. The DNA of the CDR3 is TGTGCCAGCAGCTCGTTTAGCAGTAGAGAGACCCAGTACTTC. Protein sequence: CASSSFSSRETQYF. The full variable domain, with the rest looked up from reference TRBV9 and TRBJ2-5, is DSGVTQTPKHLITATGQRVTLRCSPRSGDLSVYWYQQSLDQGLQFLIQYYNGEERAKGNILERFSAQQFPDLHSELNLSSLELGDSALYFCASSSFSSRETQYFGPGTRLLVL.

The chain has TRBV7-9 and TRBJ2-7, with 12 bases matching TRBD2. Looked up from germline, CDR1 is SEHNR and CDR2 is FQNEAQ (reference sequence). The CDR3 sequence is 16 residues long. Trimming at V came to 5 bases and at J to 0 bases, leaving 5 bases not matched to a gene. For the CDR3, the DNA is TGTGCCAGCAGCCAAAAGACTAGCGGGAGCTCCTACGAGCAGTACTTC. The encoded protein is CASSQKTSGSSYEQYF.

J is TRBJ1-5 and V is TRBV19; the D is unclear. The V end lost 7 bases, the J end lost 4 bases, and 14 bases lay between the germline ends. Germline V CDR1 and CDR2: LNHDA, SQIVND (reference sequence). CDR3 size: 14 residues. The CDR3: CASTGGWQNQPQHF. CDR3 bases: TGTGCCAGTACCGGCGGTTGGCAAAATCAGCCCCAGCATTTT.